This TCR beta chain was documented in a study of cytomegalovirus exposure and HLA in healthy donors. General observations from the study: It was approximately 160 TCR beta chains that were listed as cytomegalovirus-associated. There were reportedly fewer N-insertions in an Asian-associated ancestry cluster than the roughly 700-donor mean, in a later analysis.

The CDR3 sequence is 13 residues long. V lost 3 bases and J lost 6, with 12 bases in between. Germline V gene sequence: CDR1 MNHEY, CDR2 SMNVEV (reference sequence). In regard to this clone: No antigen is known for it.

It was with 60 Vbeta and 13 Jbeta primers that the PCR ran. Profiling relied on immunoSEQ multiplex PCR, and the TCRdb table lists in-frame clones only, not all of them. The data hold under 200,000 clones, with roughly 84% observed a single time. This chain links TRBV27 with TRBJ2-7, with D maybe TRBD1 (6 bases). The sequencing sample was made of PBMCs. This sequence was found in a man between 25 and 39 years old in good health and CMV-seropositive. CDR3 amino acids: CASSFLGQREQYF. Written as DNA, the CDR3 is TGTGCCAGCAGTTTCCTCGGACAGCGCGAGCAGTACTTC.